A single sample gave rise to the 18 T cell receptor beta chains below, sequenced in a study of cytotoxic CD8 clonotypes in ibrutinib-treated CLL. Assay: immunoSEQ multiplex PCR; the TCRdb copy retains only in-frame clones and omits some. The sample consists of more than 200,000 clones, about four fifths of them appearing once. The sequences come from PBMCs, collected after 12 months of ibrutinib treatment. The receptors were gathered from a human donor with chronic lymphocytic leukemia.

This clone was counted a few times. The gene calls are TRBV30 and TRBJ1-1, with 7 nucleotides matching TRBD1. CDR1 and CDR2 (germline): GTSNPN, SVGIG (reference sequence). The CDR3 length is 15 residues. V was clipped by 3 bases and J by 3 bases; unmatched bases: 10. The CDR3 sequence: CAWRLQITGDTEAFF. In DNA form, the CDR3 reads TGTGCCTGGAGACTACAAATTACAGGGGACACTGAAGCTTTCTTT.

The chain couples TRBV6-5 to TRBJ2-1; 15 bases are shared with TRBD2. Germline CDR1 and CDR2: MNHEY and SVGAGI. Trimming cost V 5 bases and J 9 bases; bases outside gene matches: 5. CDR3 length: 15 residues. The CDR3 DNA sequence: TGTGCCAGCAGTCCTGGACTAGCGGGGGGGATTGAGCAGTTCTTC. It translates to CASSPGLAGGIEQFF.

This clone has only a few counts. V is TRBV11-1 and J is TRBJ1-1; D is undetermined. Trimming pared 4 bases from V and 8 bases from J, leaving 8 bases between. This CDR3 comprises 11 residues. Per germline, CDR1 SGHAT and CDR2 FQDESV (reference sequence). CDR3 in DNA: TGTGCCAGCAGCTCGCGGGCCGAAGCTTTCTTT. As protein: CASSSRAEAFF.

By sample share, this clone is large. This chain joins TRBV4-2 and TRBJ2-7; D is uncertain. V was pared by 3 bases and J by 4 bases, with 16 bases between. Germline CDR1 is LGHNA and CDR2 is YNFKEQ. The CDR3 runs to 15 residues. In DNA form, the CDR3 reads TGTGCCAGCAGCCAGAGTAACAGCGAGAAGTACGAGCAGTACTTC. Amino acid sequence: CASSQSNSEKYEQYF.

Concerning this clone: This sample also contains other DNA sequences that code for the same CDR3. The chain uses TRBV9 and TRBJ2-2; D is unresolved. V dropped 0 bases and J dropped 0 bases, with 3 bases sitting between them. In germline, CDR1 is SGDLS, CDR2 YYNGEE. The CDR3 covers 14 residues. CDR3 loop: CASSVGPNTGELFF. CDR3 in DNA: TGTGCCAGCAGCGTAGGGCCGAACACCGGGGAGCTGTTTTTT.

The CDR3 protein is CASSKTPGGGSPLHF. CDR3 nucleotide sequence: TGTGCCAGCAGCAAAACTCCCGGGGGGGGTTCACCCCTCCACTTT. The chain combines TRBV9 with TRBJ1-6; D might be TRBD1 (5 bases). This CDR3 is 15 amino acids long. V lost 4 bases and J lost 9, with 17 bases in between. From germline, CDR1 is SGDLS and CDR2 YYNGEE.

The chain is built from TRBV30 and TRBJ2-3, with 7 bases fitting TRBD1. V trimming: 2 bases; J trimming: 5 bases; junction bases outside the gene matches: 7. The CDR3 runs 14 residues. CDR1 GTSNPN and CDR2 SVGIG come from the germline V gene (reference sequence). This CDR3 is CAWSRQGEVDTQYF. The CDR3 DNA reads as TGTGCCTGGAGTAGACAGGGTGAGGTAGATACGCAGTATTTT.

This chain uses TRBV27 with TRBJ2-1, with a possible D match to TRBD2 (6 bases). V dropped 4 bases and J dropped 8 bases, with 21 bases sitting between them. The CDR3 length is 16 residues. Germline assignment: CDR1 MNHEY and CDR2 SMNVEV (reference sequence). CDR3 coding DNA: TGTGCCAGCAGTTATTTACTAGCTCCGGGAGCCGATGAGCAGTTCTTC. It is translated as CASSYLLAPGADEQFF.

The rearrangement joins TRBV6-5 to TRBJ2-7, with 7 bases identical to TRBD2. Trimming removed 2 bases from V and 2 bases from J; junction bases left unmatched: 3. This CDR3 region has 14 residues. Germline V CDR1 and CDR2: MNHEY, SVGAGI. The CDR3 DNA is TGTGCCAGCAGTTACGATGGGGGGGCCTACGAGCAGTACTTC. Translation gives CASSYDGGAYEQYF.

The chain is built from TRBV19 and TRBJ1-5; D is uncertain. The V gene lost 4 bases and the J gene lost 0 bases, with 19 bases spanning the gap. Germline-derived CDR1 and CDR2 are LNHDA and SQIVND (reference sequence). The CDR3 is 18 residues long. CDR3 amino acids: CASSNERTSTYSNQPQHF. The DNA of the CDR3 is TGTGCCAGTAGTAACGAGCGGACCTCTACTTATAGCAATCAGCCCCAGCATTTT.

The chain combines TRBV9 with TRBJ1-2; perhaps TRBD1 as D (5 bases). V lost 3 bases to trimming and J lost 4 bases, with 13 bases between them. CDR3 length: 14 amino acids. The germline CDR1 and CDR2 sequences are SGDLS and YYNGEE. DNA of the CDR3: TGTGCCAGCAGCGCCACCGGGACGGTCTATGGCTACACCTTC. Protein product: CASSATGTVYGYTF.

The V call is TRBV4-1, the J call TRBJ2-2; D is perhaps TRBD2 (7 bases). The CDR3 consists of 16 residues. Trimming left V 1 base short and J 5 bases short, with 14 bases between. CDR1 and CDR2 from the germline V gene are MGHRA and YSYEKL. CDR3 coding DNA: TGCGCCAGCAGCCAAGTGGGGGGGCCCATGACCGGGGAGCTGTTTTTT. It translates to CASSQVGGPMTGELFF.

CDR3 loop: CASSAQTGAAYEQYF. The DNA for the CDR3 is TGTGCCAGCAGTGCCCAGACAGGGGCGGCCTACGAGCAGTACTTC. The chain recombines TRBV2 with TRBJ2-7; the match to TRBD1 covers 8 bases. V lost 4 bases to trimming and J lost 2 bases; unmatched junction nucleotides: 7. Germline V gene sequence: CDR1 SNHLY, CDR2 FYNNEI. The CDR3 consists of 15 residues.

The chain uses TRBV7-9 and TRBJ2-4, with unresolved D. V gave up 4 bases and J gave up 4 bases, with 17 bases separating them. The germline CDR1 and CDR2 sequences are SEHNR and FQNEAQ (reference sequence). This CDR3 spans 16 amino acids. For the CDR3, the DNA is TGTGCCAGCAGCTCTCCTAGGGCAGGTGGGAAAAACATTCAGTACTTC. Its protein product is CASSSPRAGGKNIQYF. Full variable domain (missing parts from reference TRBV7-9 and TRBJ2-4): DTGVSQNPRHKITKRGQNVTFRCDPISEHNRLYWYRQTLGQGPEFLTYFQNEAQLEKSRLLSDRFSAERPKGSFSTLEIQRTEQGDSAMYLCASSSPRAGGKNIQYFGAGTRLSVL.

This clone was seen more than once but under ten times. The chain employs TRBV7-9 and TRBJ1-5; D possibly corresponds to TRBD1 (5 bases). Trimming pared 2 bases from V and 5 bases from J, leaving 13 bases between. This CDR3 spans 15 amino acids. Germline CDR1 is SEHNR and CDR2 is FQNEAQ (reference sequence). The CDR3 loop is CASSLWGREDQPQHF. CDR3 bases: TGTGCCAGCAGCTTATGGGGCAGGGAGGATCAGCCCCAGCATTTT.

This chain links TRBV4-1 with TRBJ2-3; maybe TRBD2 (6 bases). V lost 1 base to trimming and J lost 4 bases, with 12 bases between them. CDR1 and CDR2 (germline): MGHRA, YSYEKL. CDR3 length: 15 residues. CDR3 in DNA: TGCGCCAGCAGCCAAGGTAGGAGGGCCCCAGATACGCAGTATTTT. Protein: CASSQGRRAPDTQYF.

The chain is built from TRBV10-3 and TRBJ1-6; D is unresolved. Germline-derived CDR1 and CDR2 are ENHRY and SYGVKD. V shed 2 bases and J shed 8 bases, with 13 bases lying between them. CDR3 length: 15 residues. CDR3 sequence reads: CAISETPNGDSPLHF. CDR3 nucleotides: TGTGCCATCAGTGAGACCCCCAATGGGGATTCACCCCTCCACTTT.

The chain couples TRBV11-2 to TRBJ2-3; 10 bases are a match to TRBD2. CDR1 and CDR2 from the germline V gene are SGHAT and FQNNGV. The CDR3 totals 18 residues. The V gene end was trimmed by 5 bases and the J gene end by 2 bases; junction bases not matched to a gene: 13. The CDR3: CASSPGLAGAGNTDTQYF. DNA of the CDR3: TGTGCCAGCAGCCCGGGGCTAGCGGGGGCCGGCAACACAGATACGCAGTATTTT.